This entry concerns a single T cell receptor beta chain. This CDR3 spans 16 amino acids. Germline V gene data show CDR1 as MDHEN and CDR2 as SYDVKM. V lost 5 bases and J lost 6; bases outside the gene matches: 11. The data stem from a study of blood T cell repertoires in COVID-19. Study information: T cells, B-cell-depleted T cells, or PBMCs supplied cDNA or gDNA.

Libraries were prepared by immunoSEQ multiplex PCR; TCRdb keeps only in-frame clonotypes and omits some of them. The table lists 9,500 to 13,000 clones, approximately 88% of them singletons. This sequence joins TRBV28 and TRBJ1-2, with TRBD1 identical over 11 bases. Sequencing was carried out using peripheral blood. This clonotype was obtained from a human donor in a cohort sampled during active COVID-19. CDR3 protein: CASSPDGQGAINGYTF. The CDR3 nucleotides read TGTGCCAGCAGTCCCGACGGACAGGGGGCGATAAATGGCTACACCTTC.